This TCR beta chain was captured by sequencing in a study of OX40 agonist ivuxolimab in advanced cancers. Findings of the study overall: Near-lowest levels of clonal expansion characterized partial responders at 0.1-3.0 mg/kg.

As concerns this clone: No antigen is known for it.

Repertoires were generated with immunoSEQ multiplex PCR, while TCRdb's copy carries only in-frame clones and drops some. The sample contains 70,000 or so clones, approximately 86% of which appear only once. The origin of this receptor is an adult with an advanced solid tumor such as melanoma, head and neck, liver or kidney cancer. This material consisted of CD4+ or CD8+ T cells sorted from blood, taken in a trial of the OX40 agonist ivuxolimab.

CDR3 loop: CASSSYYDLLSGNQPQHF. In DNA, the CDR3 is TGTGCCAGCAGTTCCTATTACGACCTCTTAAGCGGCAATCAGCCCCAGCATTTT. The chain couples TRBV28 to TRBJ1-5; D unresolved. Trimming stripped 4 bases from V and 2 bases from J, with 21 bases between. In germline, CDR1 is MDHEN, CDR2 SYDVKM. The CDR3 has 18 amino acids. Drawing the rest from reference TRBV28 and TRBJ1-5, the complete variable domain is DVKVTQSSRYLVKRTGEKVFLECVQDMDHENMFWYRQDPGLGLRLIYFSYDVKMKEKGDIPEGYSVSREKKERFSLILESASTNQTSMYLCASSSYYDLLSGNQPQHFGDGTRLSIL.